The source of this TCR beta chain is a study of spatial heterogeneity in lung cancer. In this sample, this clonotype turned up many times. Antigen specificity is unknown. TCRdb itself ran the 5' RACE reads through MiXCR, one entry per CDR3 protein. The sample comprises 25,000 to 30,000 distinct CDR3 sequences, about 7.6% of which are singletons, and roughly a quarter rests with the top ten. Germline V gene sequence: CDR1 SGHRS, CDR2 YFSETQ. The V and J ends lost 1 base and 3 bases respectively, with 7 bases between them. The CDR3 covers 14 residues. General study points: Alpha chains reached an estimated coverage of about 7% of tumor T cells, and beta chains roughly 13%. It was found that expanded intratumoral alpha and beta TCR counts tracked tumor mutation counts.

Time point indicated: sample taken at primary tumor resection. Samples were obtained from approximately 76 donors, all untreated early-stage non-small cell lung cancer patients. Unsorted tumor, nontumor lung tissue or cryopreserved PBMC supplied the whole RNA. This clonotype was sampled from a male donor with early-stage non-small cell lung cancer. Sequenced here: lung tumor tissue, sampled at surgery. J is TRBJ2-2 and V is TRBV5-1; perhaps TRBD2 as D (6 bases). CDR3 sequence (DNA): TGCGCCAGCAGCTTGCAGCGGGACACCGGGGAGCTGTTTTTT. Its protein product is CASSLQRDTGELFF.